These 22 T cell receptor beta chains originate from one sample sequenced in a study of T cell responses to AZD1222 COVID-19 vaccine. The assay was immunoSEQ multiplex PCR, and TCRdb's table has in-frame clones only and misses some. Here the sample spans roughly 140,000 clones, around 90% being singletons. Material: peripheral blood, obtained on day 0 of AZD1222 vaccination. These receptors came from an adult in good health.

The chain combines TRBV10-2 with TRBJ2-2; possibly TRBD2 for D (6 bases). This CDR3 has 14 residues. Germline V gene lookup returns CDR1 WSHSY and CDR2 SAAADI. V lost 6 bases and J 4 bases, leaving 12 bases between the germline ends. CDR3 residues: CASSPGGFTGELFF. The CDR3 DNA follows: TGCGCCAGCAGCCCCGGGGGATTCACCGGGGAGCTGTTTTTT.

This chain joins TRBV6-4 and TRBJ1-1, with unresolved D. Germline values: CDR1 MRHNA, CDR2 SNTAGT. Deletions cut 6 bases from V and 1 base from J, with 9 bases between. There are 13 residues in the CDR3. Here the CDR3 DNA reads TGTGCCAGCAGCCCTACAGCGAACACTGAAGCTTTCTTT. Amino acids: CASSPTANTEAFF.

J is TRBJ2-7 and V is TRBV7-2; TRBD2 agrees at 11 bases. Trimming at V came to 1 base and at J to 3 bases, leaving 5 bases not matched to a gene. The CDR3 is 16 residues long. Germline CDR1 is SGHTA and CDR2 is FQGNSA. The CDR3 DNA reads as TGTGCCAGCAGCTTAGGACTAGCGGGGACCCACTACGAGCAGTACTTC. Protein: CASSLGLAGTHYEQYF.

The count of this clone is one. The chain uses TRBV7-2 and TRBJ1-4; 8 positions agree with TRBD1. CDR3 size: 14 residues. The germline gives CDR1 SGHTA, CDR2 FQGNSA. After removal of 5 bases from V and 8 bases from J, the junction contained 7 bases not matched to a gene. CDR3 DNA: TGTGCCAGCAGCCCGGACAGGGTGCGAGAAAAACTGTTTTTT. Its translation is CASSPDRVREKLFF.

The rearrangement uses TRBV30 and TRBJ2-1; 10 bases match TRBD2. This CDR3 spans 14 amino acids. Losses at the gene ends were 7 bases for V and 10 bases for J; bases not matched to a gene: 13. From germline, CDR1 is GTSNPN and CDR2 SVGIG (reference sequence). CDR3 in amino acids: CASKALAGVGEQFF. The DNA of the CDR3 is TGTGCCTCGAAAGCCCTAGCGGGAGTTGGAGAGCAGTTCTTC.

The count of this clone is one. The V gene is TRBV7-6, the J gene TRBJ2-3, with 9 bases lining up with TRBD2. With V trimmed by 1 base and J by 3 bases, 5 bases remained unmatched. The CDR3 is 16 amino acids. Germline V gene sequence: CDR1 SGHVS, CDR2 FNYEAQ. For the CDR3, the DNA is TGTGCCAGCAGCTTAGTAGCGGGAGTTAGGACAGATACGCAGTATTTT. The encoded protein is CASSLVAGVRTDTQYF.

This clone showed up just once. This rearrangement joins TRBV19 to TRBJ2-7, with 10 bases lining up with TRBD2. The CDR3 covers 14 residues. The V and J ends lost 4 bases and 3 bases, in that order; junction bases with no gene match: 3. In germline, CDR1 is LNHDA, CDR2 SQIVND (reference sequence). This CDR3 reads CASSKREGLYEQYF. DNA of the CDR3: TGTGCCAGTAGTAAGCGGGAGGGCCTCTACGAGCAGTACTTC.

The rearrangement joins TRBV21-1 to TRBJ1-2; TRBD1 is taken as the D call from the table, unchecked against the DNA. TRBV21-1 is recorded as a pseudogene. CDR3 size: 15 residues. The CDR3 nucleotides read TGTGCCAGCAGCATTACCGGGACAACGGGGTGGGGCTACACCTTC. Translating gives CASSITGTTGWGYTF.

This chain connects TRBV18 to TRBJ2-7; possibly TRBD1 or TRBD2 for D (6 bases each). The CDR3 runs 16 residues. Germline CDR1 reads KGHSH; CDR2 reads LQKENI. V lost 5 bases and J 5 bases, leaving 22 bases between the germline ends. The CDR3 DNA is TGTGCCAGCTCAGTTAGAGGCGGGGACAAATTCCACGAGCAGTACTTC. This translates into CASSVRGGDKFHEQYF.

A few counts support this clone. This sequence joins TRBV28 and TRBJ1-4; a possible D gene is TRBD1 (5 bases). The V and J ends lost 6 bases and 3 bases respectively, with 11 bases between them. The germline gives CDR1 MDHEN, CDR2 SYDVKM. The CDR3 spans 14 residues. This CDR3 is CASRRGGSNEKLFF. Written as DNA, the CDR3 is TGTGCCAGCAGACGGGGGGGTTCTAATGAAAAACTGTTTTTT.

The chain's CDR3 is CASSPRQTSGNTDTQYF. In DNA form, the CDR3 reads TGCGCCAGCAGCCCACGCCAGACTAGCGGGAACACAGATACGCAGTATTTT. The rearrangement joins TRBV4-3 to TRBJ2-3; TRBD2 agrees at 11 bases. The CDR3 is 17 residues long. CDR1 and CDR2 from the germline V gene are LGHNA and YSLEER. Trimming removed 4 bases from V and 2 bases from J; junction bases left unmatched: 8.

The chain recombines TRBV27 with TRBJ1-2, with no clear D. This CDR3 comprises 14 residues. From germline, CDR1 is MNHEY and CDR2 SMNVEV (reference sequence). V lost 8 bases and J 8 bases, leaving 21 bases between the germline ends. CDR3 protein: CASAAPWQESGYTF. The CDR3 DNA reads TGTGCCAGCGCGGCCCCTTGGCAGGAGTCCGGCTACACCTTC.

This chain links TRBV28 with TRBJ1-3; a possible D gene is TRBD1 (5 bases). Germline assignment: CDR1 MDHEN and CDR2 SYDVKM. Trimming shortened V by 3 bases and J by 3 bases, and 12 bases separated the two germline ends. The CDR3 sequence is 15 residues long. This CDR3 is CASSFVGGGGNTIYF. The CDR3 nucleotides read TGTGCCAGCAGTTTTGTCGGGGGTGGTGGAAACACCATATATTTT.

The chain joins TRBV6-1 to TRBJ1-1, with a weak D call TRBD1 (5 bases). The CDR3 runs 14 residues. From germline, CDR1 is MNHNS and CDR2 SASEGT. V shed 2 bases and J shed 2 bases, with 9 bases lying between them. CDR3 DNA sequence: TGTGCCAGCAGTGAATTTCGGGGCAACACTGAAGCTTTCTTT. It codes for CASSEFRGNTEAFF.

This sequence joins TRBV27 and TRBJ2-1; 10 bases line up with TRBD2. This CDR3 is built from 15 residues. The V and J ends lost 2 bases and 10 bases, in that order; junction bases with no gene match: 8. Germline CDR1 is MNHEY and CDR2 is SMNVEV (reference sequence). The DNA of the CDR3 is TGTGCCAGCAGTTTAACTCTAGCGGGAGCTTCCGAGCAGTTCTTC. Its protein product is CASSLTLAGASEQFF.

This clone showed up just once. An end of the junction does not agree with germline; a read error may underlie this. This sequence joins TRBV19 and TRBJ2-2; D gene unclear. This CDR3 has 13 amino acids. Germline V gene lookup returns CDR1 LNHDA and CDR2 SQIVND (reference sequence). CDR3 sequence: CASHYQNAGELFF. Here the CDR3 DNA reads TGTGCCAGTCACTACCAGAACGCCGGGGAGCTGTTTTTT.

The chain joins TRBV18 to TRBJ2-1; 9 bases line up with TRBD1. The CDR3 runs 15 residues. Trimming took 3 bases from V and 9 from J; bases not matched to a gene: 9. The germline CDR1 and CDR2 sequences are KGHSH and LQKENI. The CDR3 DNA sequence: TGTGCCAGCTCACCGCTGGGACAGGGTATGGCTGAGCAGTTCTTC. It encodes CASSPLGQGMAEQFF.

The V gene is TRBV4-2, the J gene TRBJ1-3; no clear D. Germline V gene sequence: CDR1 LGHNA, CDR2 YNFKEQ. V was cut by 0 bases and J by 0 bases, with 12 bases left in between. CDR3 length equals 17 residues. The CDR3 DNA is TGTGCCAGCAGCCAAGACATATTCGGTTTCTCTGGAAACACCATATATTTT. Its protein product is CASSQDIFGFSGNTIYF.

The chain couples TRBV9 to TRBJ2-6; D may correspond to TRBD1 or TRBD2 (5 bases each). Trimming shortened V by 0 bases and J by 4 bases, and 8 bases separated the two germline ends. The length of the CDR3 is 15 residues. Germline V gene sequence: CDR1 SGDLS, CDR2 YYNGEE. CDR3 in DNA: TGTGCCAGCAGCGTAGAGGGGACCGGGGCCAACGTCCTGACTTTC. This gives the protein CASSVEGTGANVLTF.

V gene TRBV3-1 (or the pseudogene TRBV3-2) combines with J gene TRBJ1-2; 9 nucleotides agree with TRBD1. Trimming removed 4 bases from V and 3 bases from J; junction bases left unmatched: 3. Germline V gene lookup returns CDR1 LGHDT and CDR2 YNNKEL (reference sequence). The CDR3 consists of 14 residues. CDR3 DNA: TGTGCCAGCAGCCTGGGACAGGGCTACTATGGCTACACCTTC. It translates to CASSLGQGYYGYTF.

The chain employs TRBV6-1 and TRBJ1-5; weak D call: TRBD1 (6 bases). The V gene lost 3 bases and the J gene lost 10 bases, with 16 bases spanning the gap. From germline, CDR1 is MNHNS and CDR2 SASEGT. This CDR3 spans 14 amino acids. The CDR3 DNA reads TGTGCCAGCAGTGATGGACAGCCCAATAATCCCCAGCATTTT. Protein: CASSDGQPNNPQHF.

In this sample, this clone turned up once. The rearrangement joins TRBV6-2 or TRBV6-3 to TRBJ2-1, with 14 bases lining up with TRBD2. The CDR3 runs to 17 residues. Germline CDR1 is MNHEY and CDR2 is SVGEGT. V dropped 2 bases and J dropped 5; count of bases not matched to a gene: 5. CDR3 nucleotide sequence: TGTGCCAGCAGTTACGAGACTAGCGGGAGGGAAAACAATGAGCAGTTCTTC. The encoded protein is CASSYETSGRENNEQFF.